A single sample gave rise to the 9 T cell receptor beta chains below, sequenced in a study of blood T cells in healthy people across ages. With a J-beta primer mix and a sample-barcoded 5' primer, a second PCR ran roughly 6 to 11 cycles. MiXCR, applied by TCRdb to the 5' RACE reads, yields one record per CDR3 protein. This table holds 920,000 or so distinct CDR3 sequences, roughly 45% found once. Source material: blood. Receptors originate from a woman in her sixties in good health.

The rearrangement links TRBV6-6 to TRBJ2-3; D unclear. This CDR3 contains 13 residues. Trimming pared 1 base from V and 3 bases from J, leaving 5 bases between. The germline CDR1 and CDR2 sequences are MNHNY and SVGAGI (reference sequence). The CDR3 nucleotides read TGTGCCAGCAGTTACTATCAAACAGATACGCAGTATTTT. Translated, it gives CASSYYQTDTQYF.

The genes are TRBV5-1 and TRBJ1-4; 7 bases are a match to TRBD1. This CDR3 contains 14 residues. Germline CDR1 reads SGHRS; CDR2 reads YFSETQ. V shed 2 bases, J shed 4 bases, and the junction held 2 bases outside the gene matches. CDR3 loop: CASSFQGGNEKLFF. The DNA for the CDR3 is TGCGCCAGCAGCTTTCAGGGGGGTAATGAAAAACTGTTTTTT.

V and J are TRBV12-3 or TRBV12-4 and TRBJ2-5, with a tentative D call TRBD1 (5 bases). This CDR3 is 15 amino acids long. V lost 3 bases and J 4 bases, leaving 15 bases between the germline ends. The CDR3 loop is CASSFVRGTGETQYF. CDR3 DNA: TGTGCCAGCAGTTTCGTAAGGGGTACCGGAGAGACCCAGTACTTC.

The V and J genes are TRBV20-1 and TRBJ2-7; D remains ambiguous. V was cut by 1 base and J by 0 bases, with 7 bases left in between. CDR3 length: 13 residues. Germline CDR1 is DFQATT and CDR2 is SNEGSKA (reference sequence). The CDR3 DNA sequence: TGCAGTGCTAGAGGCGACCCCTCCTACGAGCAGTACTTC. It specifies CSARGDPSYEQYF.

With respect to this clonotype: Germline is not matched at one junction end, which may reflect a read error. The gene calls are TRBV4-2 and TRBJ2-7, with 7 bases that match TRBD1. This CDR3 has 14 residues. Germline V gene data show CDR1 as LGHNA and CDR2 as YNFKEQ. CDR3 DNA sequence: TGTGTCAGCAGCCAGGGGGACAGCCTCTACGAGCAGTACTTC. This sequence encodes CVSSQGDSLYEQYF.

In its sample, this clonotype was seen a few times. The genes are TRBV25-1 and TRBJ2-1; tentatively, D is TRBD1 (5 bases). The germline V gene has CDR1 MGHDK and CDR2 SYGVNS. V lost 1 base, J lost 3 bases, and 16 bases lay in between. The CDR3 loop spans 17 amino acids. The CDR3 reads CASSELPQGVDYNEQFF. Here the CDR3 DNA reads TGTGCCAGCAGTGAATTACCTCAAGGGGTGGACTACAATGAGCAGTTCTTC.

The rearrangement uses TRBV4-2 and TRBJ2-7; TRBD2 aligns across 7 bases. The J call may be incorrect, as the DNA end agrees better with TRBJ2-5. Germline-derived CDR1 and CDR2 are LGHNA and YNFKEQ. There are 15 residues in the CDR3. CDR3 DNA: TGTGCCAGCAGCCAAGAAGTCAGGGAGGGAGAGACCCAGTACTTC. Its translation is CASSQEVREGETQYF.

This clonotype showed up just a few times. The chain joins TRBV20-1 to TRBJ2-3; TRBD1 matches 7 bases. The germline CDR1 and CDR2 sequences are DFQATT and SNEGSKA (reference sequence). This CDR3 has 14 amino acids. The junction had 8 bases not matched to a gene; V was cut back by 6 bases and J by 2 bases. CDR3 region: CSAVPKGATDTQYF. CDR3 nucleotides: TGCAGTGCCGTACCCAAGGGGGCCACAGATACGCAGTATTTT.

The sample holds a few counts of this clonotype. V gene TRBV29-1 combines with J gene TRBJ1-2, with TRBD1 identical over 7 bases. This CDR3 region has 13 residues. Per germline, CDR1 SQVTM and CDR2 ANQGSEA. J lost 8 bases, V lost 5 bases, and 11 bases had no gene match. The CDR3 sequence is CSVPTGARDGYTF. CDR3 DNA sequence: TGCAGCGTTCCTACAGGGGCTCGAGACGGCTACACCTTC.